The text below deals with one T cell receptor (beta chain). Antigen specificity is unknown. The data originate from a study of OX40 agonist ivuxolimab in advanced cancers. The study's findings and limits: Among the least clonally expanded were partial responders at 0.1-3.0 mg/kg.

Assay used: immunoSEQ multiplex PCR; TCRdb lists only in-frame clones, some missing. This table holds tens of thousands of clones, around 77% found once. The CDR3 extends over 14 amino acids. With V trimmed by 2 bases and J by 3 bases, 4 bases remained unmatched. The germline V gene encodes CDR1 SGHRS and CDR2 YFSETQ. This TCR came from an adult with an advanced solid tumor such as melanoma, head and neck, liver or kidney cancer. Sequences were derived from CD4+ or CD8+ T cells sorted from blood, sampled in a trial of the OX40 agonist ivuxolimab. The chain combines TRBV5-1 with TRBJ1-2, with TRBD1 matching 7 bases. The CDR3 nucleotides are TGCGCCAGCAGCTTACTACAGGGGCACTATGGCTACACCTTC. It specifies CASSLLQGHYGYTF.